A selection of T cell receptor beta chains follows, all from one sample in a study of shared clonotypes between healthy human individuals. TCRdb keeps only in-frame clones here, not all; method: immunoSEQ multiplex PCR. The sample carries about 1.4 million clones, about 96% recorded once. Sequenced: naive CD4+ T cells sorted from blood. These receptors all come from a man aged 25-45 years in good health. CDR3s include the opening cysteine and the closing phenylalanine or tryptophan. The order of the fields is V gene, D gene, clone size, J gene, CDR3 DNA, CDR3 protein. The D gene is left open where the match is weak. The size of a clone is reported for some rows only, either as once, few or many, or as a class for expanded clones.

V gene: TRBV2; D gene: TRBD2; clone size: .; J gene: TRBJ2-7; CDR3 DNA: TGTGCCAGCAGGGGACTAGCGGGAGTGGGTGAGCAGTACTTC; CDR3 protein: CASRGLAGVGEQYF
V gene: TRBV6-1; D gene: .; clone size: .; J gene: TRBJ1-4; CDR3 DNA: TGTGCCAGCAGGGCTTATTGGCTCAGGAATGAAAAACTGTTTTTT; CDR3 protein: CASRAYWLRNEKLFF
V gene: TRBV5-4; D gene: TRBD2; clone size: .; J gene: TRBJ2-1; CDR3 DNA: TGTGCCAGCAGCTCTGGTCGAACGGGAGGGGGGGATGAGCAGTTCTTC; CDR3 protein: CASSSGRTGGGDEQFF
V gene: TRBV6-5; D gene: .; clone size: .; J gene: TRBJ1-2; CDR3 DNA: TGTGCCAGCAGTTACTCGATGTTTGGCAGGGCCGATGGCTACACCTTC; CDR3 protein: CASSYSMFGRADGYTF
V gene: TRBV27; D gene: .; clone size: .; J gene: TRBJ2-1; CDR3 DNA: TGTGCCAGCGGCAGGGGTAATGAGCAGTTCTTC; CDR3 protein: CASGRGNEQFF
V gene: TRBV18; D gene: .; clone size: .; J gene: TRBJ2-6; CDR3 DNA: TGTGCCAGCTCACCACCAGGACACTCTGGGGCCAACGTCCTGACTTTC; CDR3 protein: CASSPPGHSGANVLTF
V gene: TRBV6-1; D gene: .; clone size: .; J gene: TRBJ1-4; CDR3 DNA: TGTGCCAGCCAGGAAGAGAACAGGGAACTGTTTTTT; CDR3 protein: CASQEENRELFF
V gene: TRBV7-2; D gene: .; clone size: once; J gene: TRBJ2-1; CDR3 DNA: TGTGCCAGCAGCCGTGAGCCTCGATACAATGAGCAGTTCTTC; CDR3 protein: CASSREPRYNEQFF
V gene: TRBV10-2; D gene: TRBD2; clone size: .; J gene: TRBJ2-7; CDR3 DNA: TGCGCCAGCAGTGTCTCCGGGACTAGCGGGTCTGAGCAGTACTTC; CDR3 protein: CASSVSGTSGSEQYF
V gene: TRBV5-5; D gene: TRBD1; clone size: .; J gene: TRBJ2-7; CDR3 DNA: TGTGCCAGCAGCTTGGGTTGGCGGACAGGGTTCTCCTACGAGCAGTACTTC; CDR3 protein: CASSLGWRTGFSYEQYF
V gene: TRBV2; D gene: .; clone size: .; J gene: TRBJ2-7; CDR3 DNA: TGTGCCAGCAGTGAGGATTTTGCAGGACACTACGAGCAGTACTTC; CDR3 protein: CASSEDFAGHYEQYF
V gene: TRBV28; D gene: .; clone size: .; J gene: TRBJ2-2; CDR3 DNA: TGTGCCAGCAGTTTTGTCACCGGGGAGCTGTTTTTT; CDR3 protein: CASSFVTGELFF
V gene: TRBV4-2; D gene: .; clone size: once; J gene: TRBJ2-7; CDR3 DNA: TGTGCCAGCAGCCAATTGATACAGGGTGGGGCCTACGAGCAGTACTTC; CDR3 protein: CASSQLIQGGAYEQYF
V gene: TRBV28; D gene: .; clone size: .; J gene: TRBJ1-5; CDR3 DNA: TGTGCCAGCAGTTTATGGAGGGGATCGGGCAATCAGCCCCAGCATTTT; CDR3 protein: CASSLWRGSGNQPQHF
V gene: TRBV5-1; D gene: .; clone size: .; J gene: TRBJ1-4; CDR3 DNA: TGCGCCAGCAGCTTTTCCTCAACTAATGAAAAACTGTTTTTT; CDR3 protein: CASSFSSTNEKLFF
V gene: TRBV25-1; D gene: .; clone size: .; J gene: TRBJ2-2; CDR3 DNA: TGTGCCAGCACCGAGTGGGGGAATCCGAACACCGGGGAGCTGTTTTTT; CDR3 protein: CASTEWGNPNTGELFF
V gene: TRBV14; D gene: .; clone size: .; J gene: TRBJ1-2; CDR3 DNA: TGTGCCAGCAGCCAAGATCTCCGGAAGAGCTACACCTTC; CDR3 protein: CASSQDLRKSYTF
V gene: TRBV29-1; D gene: .; clone size: .; J gene: TRBJ2-1; CDR3 DNA: TGCAGCGTCGGGGAGAGCTACAATGAGCAGTTCTTC; CDR3 protein: CSVGESYNEQFF
V gene: TRBV11-2; D gene: .; clone size: .; J gene: TRBJ2-3; CDR3 DNA: TGTGCCAGCAGCTCCTTTAAACTCCGCACAGATACGCAGTATTTT; CDR3 protein: CASSSFKLRTDTQYF
V gene: TRBV10-1; D gene: .; clone size: .; J gene: TRBJ2-3; CDR3 DNA: TGCGCCAGCAGTGGCGGTAGTCCGCATCCAGATACGCAGTATTTT; CDR3 protein: CASSGGSPHPDTQYF